Described below is a single TCR beta chain sequence and its context. Per the authors' pipeline: Scientists estimated how many nucleated cells there were by amplifying reference gene primers. Generated by immunoSEQ multiplex PCR, the TCRdb table keeps only in-frame clones and is missing some. V and J calls plus clone size are reproduced from that table; the DNA served to infer D and trimming. The sample lists 150,000 or so clones; around 85% were seen once. This sample is part of a study of blood T cell repertoires in COVID-19. Study context: The samples span acute and convalescent COVID-19 from the United States, Italy and Spain.

The specimen was peripheral blood. This clonotype was sampled from a woman aged 40-49 years with active or convalescent COVID-19.

The CDR3 loop reads CASSSGGFYEQYF. The CDR3 nucleotides read TGTGCCAGCAGTTCAGGGGGCTTCTACGAGCAGTACTTC. The chain links TRBV27 to TRBJ2-7, with 8 bases matching TRBD1. V gave up 4 bases and J gave up 3 bases; unmatched junction bases: 2. The CDR3 runs to 13 residues. Germline CDR1 and CDR2: MNHEY and SMNVEV (reference sequence).